This TCR beta chain was captured in a study of cytomegalovirus exposure and HLA in healthy donors (dated by TCRdb to between 2016 and 2019). In the study overall: According to an earlier analysis of 550 to 700 of the donors, about 179 million T cells yielded 90 million to 130 million unique TCR beta sequences and about 300 Gb of sequence data. All discovery cohort repertoires had been generated using a single sequencing platform. An early release that covered about 640 HLA-typed donors contained about 300 gigabases of sequencing data and 65 million to 100 million unique TCR sequences. The later analysis used no new phenotypic data to find candidate immune exposures, relying instead on TCR beta sequences and their occurrence across donors. In an earlier analysis of 550 to 700 of the donors, high-throughput TCR beta sequencing was used to judge whether each TCR beta V gene segment behaved as functional or pseudogenic. A later analysis re-examined previously published TCR beta repertoires from more than 550 donors and added high-resolution HLA genotyping to investigate patterns of TCR occurrence. A later genetic analysis used genome-wide SNP genotypes for about 65% of the 666 donors, treating that subset as a discovery cohort. HLA typing covered class I and class II loci at four-digit resolution. A handful of DR-DQ haplotypes were handled as single units for association and clustering because linkage in the cohort was strong. The number of donors typed differed by locus, with about 629-640 for A, B, C, DRB1 and DQB1, about 500 for DQA1, approximately 580 for DPA1, and some 470 for DPB1. Among about 410 genotyped donors of the cohort, an average of roughly 230,000 unique TCR beta nucleotide sequences was sequenced per donor, of which 15% to 20% were non-productive. Of the roughly 400 genotyped donors, 65% to 90% fell in the genetic ancestry cluster associated with self-reported Caucasian donors. The study aimed to test whether cataloging public T cell receptors could reveal signatures of past pathogen exposure. Donor age, sex, ethnicity and CMV serostatus were collected together with the repertoire data. To predict cytomegalovirus infection status, the study brought together high-throughput TCR immunosequencing, statistical association of individual TCRs with disease status, and machine learning. The study profiled the T cell repertoires of hundreds of subjects by immunosequencing and related them to cytomegalovirus serostatus. Besides the first cohort of roughly 640 subjects, a separate validation cohort made up of roughly 120 different subjects was used. Study-wide findings and limitations: In this cohort, only TCR beta chains were sequenced, and detectable features were limited by the absence of alpha or paired-chain data. A group of highly shared sequence variants was considered likely to be a technical artifact of the sequencing pipeline. HLA typing was unavailable for some donors at each locus, so association tests used only the typed subset. The study listed 150 to 200 TCR beta chains as associated with cytomegalovirus. In an earlier analysis of 587 of the donors, most TCR beta V segments appeared in productive rearrangements about 90% or about 30% of the time, broadly matching IMGT annotations. Because counts were too low, seventeen rarely observed V segments, including chromosome 9 orphons, were left out of the earlier analysis of over 550 of the donors. In vitro tests confirmed that three of the cytomegalovirus-associated TCR beta chains recognize cytomegalovirus antigens. Correlated functional status among segregating V segments might be attributable to linkage disequilibrium, but an unknown experimental factor could not be ruled out. In a later genetic analysis, fewer N-insertions in productive TCRs were reported among donors in an Asian-associated ancestry cluster than the roughly 710-donor mean. The presence/absence analyses assumed that sequencing depth was roughly uniform across donors, and that assumption may not be true. A later analysis found that TCR association rates varied across HLA loci, with DRB1 alleles showing the most associated TCRs and HLA-C alleles the fewest. CMV serostatus was the only immune exposure information available for the cohort. In a later analysis, HLA-associated TCR beta chains were found to be more clonally expanded and to have lower generation probabilities than equally common non-associated chains. According to a later analysis, most CMV-associated TCR beta chains appeared to be HLA-restricted, and the HLA associations seemed to be driven largely by CMV exposure. Several of the top co-occurrence clusters appeared to be linked to parvovirus B19, influenza, CMV and Epstein-Barr virus, according to a later analysis. Assigning TCR associations to individual alleles was difficult when HLA alleles, especially DR and DQ, strongly co-occurred. Specific HLA alleles were associated with 15,000 to 20,000 TCR beta sequences at a false discovery rate of 0.05 in a later analysis. Some IMGT-functional V segments, including TRBV6-2 and TRBV6-3, could not be told apart with the 87-base-pair reads, so those segments were excluded. A further reported finding was that TCR beta sequences accurately predicted the HLA-A and HLA-B alleles for most subjects in the first cohort. Most TCR sequences were seen in very few donors, while some public TCRs were found in many individuals. The authors suggested that the approach could potentially be extended to other disease states and immunological phenotypes. A later genetic analysis associated a missense DCLRE1C variant with V-gene and J-gene trimming of TCR beta chains, and an independent cohort replicated the association. The classifier was reported to diagnose cytomegalovirus status with high specificity and sensitivity in both the original and validation cohorts.

With respect to this clone: This receptor's antigen is unknown. No quality values exist for individual bases; no much larger clone is one base distant.

The germline V gene provides CDR1 MNHEY and CDR2 SVGAGI. The V end loses 6 bases and the J end loses 7 bases, and a stretch of 10 bases separates them. The CDR3 spans 12 residues, from the cysteine through the phenylalanine. The sequence is cut down to CDR3 DNA, 36 bases in frame from base 1. The cohort consisted of some 730 healthy bone marrow donors. Cohort members were all nominally healthy when sampled, although unrecorded immune exposures were likely present. The donor tested CMV seronegative, placing the donor among the roughly 340 seronegative members of the cohort. A peripheral blood sample was provided by each donor, and peripheral blood mononuclear cells were used for TCR beta sequencing. The Qiagen DNeasy Blood Extraction Kit was used to extract genomic DNA from the blood cell samples. Library preparation employed the immunoSEQ multiplex PCR assay. A mixture of 60 forward primers for TCR Vbeta segments and 13 reverse primers for TCR Jbeta segments was used in the multiplex PCR. The CDR3 region of rearranged TCR beta genes was amplified from genomic DNA by a multiplex PCR assay. Amplified TCR beta libraries were sequenced as 87-base-pair reads on the Illumina HiSeq System. Regarding the original processing steps: Across the 700 or so repertoires, a later analysis counted around 80 million unique TCR beta chains, around 11 million of which were shared by at least two donors. Raw reads were error-corrected and collapsed into unique sequences by a nearest-neighbor algorithm in which closely related sequences were merged to remove PCR and sequencing errors. To assign V, D and J gene segments, CDR3 sequences were aligned to IMGT reference sequences. For a sequence to be retained, a match of at least six nucleotides to both a V gene segment and a J gene segment was required. Rearrangements were classified as productive when the CDR3 lacked stop codons and remained in frame with V and J, and all other rearrangements were classified as non-productive. Following IMGT convention, CDR3 was defined as the stretch from the second conserved V-encoded cysteine up to the conserved J-encoded phenylalanine. In an earlier analysis of around 600 of the donors, sequences lacking an unambiguous match to a single V gene segment were excluded. An earlier analysis of a few hundred of the donors called V segments functional above 56.7% productive rearrangements and segregating when the between-donor standard deviation exceeded 5%. To diagnose cytomegalovirus status from the catalog of TCR beta chain sequences, a statistical classification framework was built. In a later analysis, V and J genes were assigned by comparing TCR nucleotide sequences against IMGT/GENE-DB human TR gene sequences. Using the TCRdist pipeline, a later analysis assigned CDR3 sequences along with most-parsimonious VDJ recombination scenarios. In a later analysis, every TCR beta chain was defined by the combination of its CDR3 amino acid sequence and its V-gene family, and reads without a unique V-gene family were dropped. A later analysis removed several hundred highly shared, low-generation-probability nucleotide sequences to deal with suspected cross-contamination and a sequencing artifact. For each public chain, a later analysis derived a clonal expansion index from normalized ranks of inferred template counts within each repertoire. In a later analysis, generation probabilities were computed with a VDJ recombination model fitted to out-of-frame rearrangements, and the resulting probabilities were checked against IGoR. In a later analysis, TCR-TCR, TCR-HLA and TCR-CMV co-occurrence was scored with hypergeometric tests, and a repertoire-size bias correction was applied to TCR pairs. False discovery rates were estimated in a later analysis by permuting HLA or CMV assignments 20 times. A later analysis grouped co-occurring TCRs with DBSCAN, adding TCRdist sequence similarity when clustering within HLA-allele-positive subsets. Repertoires with fewer than 30,000 or more than 120,000 public chains were left out of co-occurrence clustering, as were a handful of repertoires with anomalous nucleotide sharing. In its TCRdb copy, this immuneACCESS table keeps in-frame sequences only and misses some clones. Where compared with another copy, unresolved V genes explain less than half of these, and the others have no known cause. V and J calls and clone size are copied from that table; D and trimming were computed from the DNA. For this sample the table gives 60,000 to 80,000 clones, of which just under 75% were detected only once. 4.5% to 6% of the sample goes to the ten largest clones.

Specimen: PBMCs. This clonotype was sampled from a woman in her 30s in good health and CMV-seronegative. The chain is encoded by TRBV6-5 joined to TRBJ2-1, with TRBD2 perhaps the D gene, on 6 matching bases. The encoded CDR3 is CASRGAGNEQFF. The DNA reads as follows: TGTGCCAGCAGAGGGGCGGGGAATGAGCAGTTCTTC.